Below, one T cell receptor (beta chain) is given with its context. Roughly 9.2 milliliters of peripheral blood were drawn from each donor into EDTA-treated tubes. These data belong to a study of blood T cells in healthy people across ages. The use of a sample-barcoded 5' primer and a J-beta primer mix characterized a second PCR of about 7 to 12 cycles. From the 5' RACE reads, TCRdb called clonotypes with MiXCR, one entry per CDR3 protein. The table lists around 780,000 distinct CDR3 sequences, more than 25% of them singletons. These data were likewise used in another study, on T cells of mothers and their children. That investigation notes: Material was donated by three healthy Caucasian mothers and their six children.

This TCR was recovered from a boy between 10 and 17 years old in good health. Sequencing was carried out using blood.

CDR3 loop: CASKVGTAYSNQPQHF. For the CDR3, the DNA is TGTGCCAGTAAAGTAGGGACAGCTTATAGCAATCAGCCCCAGCATTTT. The chain couples TRBV19 to TRBJ1-5, with 7 bases identical to TRBD1. The CDR3 runs to 16 residues. Germline CDR1 is LNHDA and CDR2 is SQIVND (reference sequence). V shed 7 bases, J shed 0 bases, and the junction held 9 bases outside the gene matches.